The clone carrying this TCR beta chain occurred a few times. Its antigen is not known. Next came a second PCR, run for about 7 to 12 cycles, which used a sample-barcoded 5' primer along with a J-beta primer mix. Carrying 12 random nucleotides, a template-switch adaptor labeled each individual cDNA molecule. TCRdb processed the 5' RACE reads anew with MiXCR; each CDR3 protein has one entry. The sample lists under 2 million distinct CDR3 sequences; around 35% were seen once. Extracted total RNA amounted to at least 6 micrograms for each sample. CDR3 size: 15 residues. J was trimmed by 1 base and V by 5 bases; bases with no gene match: 3. These data originate in a study of blood T cells in healthy people across ages. Overall study findings and caveats: Underestimates were what the diversity estimates from one million T cells were considered to be. TCR beta diversity correlated strongly with naive T cell percentage.

The TCR was taken from a woman aged 25 to 39 in good health. The rearrangement links TRBV12-3 or TRBV12-4 to TRBJ1-5, with 9 bases that match TRBD1. What was sequenced was blood. CDR3: CASSQQGASNQPQHF. DNA for the CDR3: TGTGCCAGCAGTCAACAGGGGGCAAGCAATCAGCCCCAGCATTTT.